A few counts support the clone carrying this T cell receptor beta chain. Its antigen is not identified. This entry belongs to a study of T cells in Graves' hyperthyroidism and ophthalmopathy. Uncontrolled infection, other autoimmune disease, pregnancy or lactation barred patients from enrollment. The diagnostic basis comprised clinical symptoms, serum thyroxine and TRAb, thyroid ultrasound and orbital computed tomography. General study results and limits: Most thyroid-expanded clonotypes above 0.001 were also found in blood.

The V and J ends lost 3 bases and 2 bases respectively, with 10 bases between them. Germline lookup yields CDR1 DFQATT and CDR2 SNEGSKA (reference sequence). The CDR3 loop spans 13 amino acids. Regions amplified from RNA transcripts were the TCR beta CDR3 regions. HTBI primers were used for first-round RT-PCR of the TCR CDR3. Each CDR3 protein gets one entry after TCRdb re-called the multiplex PCR reads with MiXCR. The data hold under 350,000 distinct CDR3 sequences, with 18% observed a single time. Sequenced material: blood. The origin of this receptor is a woman in her fifties or sixties with Graves' hyperthyroidism. V and J are TRBV20-1 and TRBJ1-2; no clear D. CDR3 amino acids: CSASSGRNYGYTF. The CDR3 nucleotides are TGCAGTGCTAGTTCGGGCAGAAACTATGGCTACACCTTC.